This T cell receptor (beta chain) stems from a study of blood T cell repertoires in COVID-19. Study-level background: Spain, Italy and the United States supplied samples that represented acute and convalescent COVID-19. T cells, B-cell-depleted T cells, or PBMCs provided the cDNA or gDNA that served as material.

Under the authors' procedure: Using reference gene primer amplification, nucleated cell counts were estimated. The repertoire was sequenced with immunoSEQ multiplex PCR; TCRdb's copy has only in-frame clones and lacks some. V, J and clone size reflect that table, while D and trimming were determined from the DNA. The table has about 160,000 clones, 80% to 90% seen once; the top ten hold about a tenth. Seattle patients were enrolled during active infection and followed longitudinally. With V trimmed by 7 bases and J by 3 bases, 7 bases remained unmatched. The germline V gene encodes CDR1 SQVTM and CDR2 ANQGSEA. This CDR3 region has 14 residues.

This TCR derives from a woman in her sixties or seventies with COVID-19, enrolled during active disease. The chain is built from TRBV29-1 and TRBJ2-2; 8 nucleotides align to TRBD2. The specimen sequenced was peripheral blood. The CDR3 nucleotides read TGCAGCGCCAACCGGGGGGGGGACACCGGGGAGCTGTTTTTT. Its protein is CSANRGGDTGELFF.